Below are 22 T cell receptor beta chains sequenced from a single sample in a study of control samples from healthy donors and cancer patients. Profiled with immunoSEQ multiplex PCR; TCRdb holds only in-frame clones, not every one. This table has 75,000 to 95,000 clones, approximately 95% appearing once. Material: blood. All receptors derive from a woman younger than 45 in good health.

As DNA, the CDR3 is TGTGCCAGCAGTCCGCTAGCGGGGAGCTCCTACAATGAGCAGTTCTTC. This encodes CASSPLAGSSYNEQFF. The chain carries TRBV27 and TRBJ2-1; 9 bases are a match to TRBD2. This CDR3 spans 16 amino acids. Trimming took 5 bases from V and 0 from J; bases not matched to a gene: 5. The V gene's germline CDR1 is MNHEY and CDR2 SMNVEV (reference sequence).

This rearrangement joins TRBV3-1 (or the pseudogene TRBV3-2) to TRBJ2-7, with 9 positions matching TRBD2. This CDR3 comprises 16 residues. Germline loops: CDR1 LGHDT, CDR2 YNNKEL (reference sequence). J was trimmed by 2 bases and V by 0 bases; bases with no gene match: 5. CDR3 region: CASSQEEGLAPYEQYF. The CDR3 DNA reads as TGTGCCAGCAGCCAAGAGGAAGGACTAGCGCCCTACGAGCAGTACTTC.

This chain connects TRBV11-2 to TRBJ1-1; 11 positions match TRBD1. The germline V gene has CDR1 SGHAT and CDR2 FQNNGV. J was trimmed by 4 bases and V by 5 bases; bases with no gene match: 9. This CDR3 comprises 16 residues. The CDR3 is CASSPRTGGVGTEAFF. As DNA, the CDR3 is TGTGCCAGCAGCCCTCGGACAGGGGGCGTCGGCACTGAAGCTTTCTTT.

The CDR3 DNA reads TGTGCCAGCATCCTAGCCAAAAACATTCAGTACTTC. Translation gives CASILAKNIQYF. The chain is built from TRBV9 and TRBJ2-4; no clear D. The CDR3 is 12 amino acids. Germline loops: CDR1 SGDLS, CDR2 YYNGEE. Trimming removed 6 bases at V and 0 bases at J, with 4 bases between.

The CDR3 reads CASSLQGSGTEAFF. For the CDR3, the DNA is TGTGCCAGCAGCCTTCAGGGGTCGGGCACTGAAGCTTTCTTT. The chain employs TRBV7-3 and TRBJ1-1; a possible D gene is TRBD1 (6 bases). CDR1 SGHTA and CDR2 FQGTGA come from the germline V gene. This CDR3 comprises 14 residues. Trimming stripped 5 bases from V and 4 bases from J, with 14 bases between.

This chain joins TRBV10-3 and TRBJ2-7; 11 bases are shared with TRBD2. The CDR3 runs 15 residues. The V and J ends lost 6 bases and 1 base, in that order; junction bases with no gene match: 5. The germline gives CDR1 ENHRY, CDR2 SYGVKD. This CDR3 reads CAISTRLAGSYEQYF. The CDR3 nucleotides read TGTGCCATCAGCACTAGACTAGCGGGATCCTACGAGCAGTACTTC.

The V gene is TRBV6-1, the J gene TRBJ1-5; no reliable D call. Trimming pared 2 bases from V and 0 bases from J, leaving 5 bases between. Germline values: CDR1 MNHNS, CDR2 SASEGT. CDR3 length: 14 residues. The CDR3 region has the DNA TGTGCCAGCAGTGAACAGCATAGCAATCAGCCCCAGCATTTT. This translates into CASSEQHSNQPQHF.

The CDR3 loop is CASSSNLDDYGYTF. The CDR3 DNA is TGTGCCAGCAGCTCAAACCTGGATGACTATGGCTACACCTTC. V gene TRBV5-6 combines with J gene TRBJ1-2, with no clear D. Trimming left V 3 bases short and J 3 bases short, with 12 bases between. Germline CDR1 is SGHDT and CDR2 is YYEEEE. The CDR3 runs 14 residues.

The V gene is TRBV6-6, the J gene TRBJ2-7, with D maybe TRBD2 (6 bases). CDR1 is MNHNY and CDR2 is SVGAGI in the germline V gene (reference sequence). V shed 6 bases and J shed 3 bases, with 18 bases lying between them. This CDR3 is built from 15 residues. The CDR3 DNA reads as TGTGCCAGCAGCACCTCATCGGGAGAATTCTACGAGCAGTACTTC. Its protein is CASSTSSGEFYEQYF.

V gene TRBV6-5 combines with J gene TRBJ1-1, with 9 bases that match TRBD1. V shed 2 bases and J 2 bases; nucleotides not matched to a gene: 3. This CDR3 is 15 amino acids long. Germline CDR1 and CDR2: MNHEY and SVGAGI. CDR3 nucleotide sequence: TGTGCCAGCAGTTACGACAGGGGGTTCAACACTGAAGCTTTCTTT. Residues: CASSYDRGFNTEAFF.

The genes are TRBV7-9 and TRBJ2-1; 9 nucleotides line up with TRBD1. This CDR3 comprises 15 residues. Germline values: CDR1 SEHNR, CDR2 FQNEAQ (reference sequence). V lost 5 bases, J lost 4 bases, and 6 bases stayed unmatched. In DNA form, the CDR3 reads TGTGCCAGCAGCCAACCGGGACAGGGTTACAATGAGCAGTTCTTC. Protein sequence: CASSQPGQGYNEQFF.

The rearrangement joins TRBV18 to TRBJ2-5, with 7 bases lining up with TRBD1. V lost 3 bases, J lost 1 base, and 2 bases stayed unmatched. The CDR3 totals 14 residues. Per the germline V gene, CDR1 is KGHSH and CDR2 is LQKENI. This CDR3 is CASSPGTAQETQYF. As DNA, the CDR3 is TGTGCCAGCTCACCGGGGACAGCCCAAGAGACCCAGTACTTC.

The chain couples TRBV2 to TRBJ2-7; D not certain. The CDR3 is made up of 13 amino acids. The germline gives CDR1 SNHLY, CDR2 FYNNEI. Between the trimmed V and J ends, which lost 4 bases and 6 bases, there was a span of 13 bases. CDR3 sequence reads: CASSGPYYREQYF. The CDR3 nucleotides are TGTGCCAGCAGTGGACCCTACTATCGCGAGCAGTACTTC. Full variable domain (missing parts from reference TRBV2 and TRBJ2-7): EPEVTQTPSHQVTQMGQEVILRCVPISNHLYFYWYRQILGQKVEFLVSFYNNEISEKSEIFDDQFSVERPDGSNFTLKIRSTKLEDSAMYFCASSGPYYREQYFGPGTRLTVT.

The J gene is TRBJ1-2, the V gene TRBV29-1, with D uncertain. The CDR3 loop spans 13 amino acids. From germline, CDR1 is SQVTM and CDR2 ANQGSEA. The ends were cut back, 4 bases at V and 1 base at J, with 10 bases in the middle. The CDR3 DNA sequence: TGCAGCGTTGTCGGGGATCTTAACTATGGCTACACCTTC. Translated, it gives CSVVGDLNYGYTF.

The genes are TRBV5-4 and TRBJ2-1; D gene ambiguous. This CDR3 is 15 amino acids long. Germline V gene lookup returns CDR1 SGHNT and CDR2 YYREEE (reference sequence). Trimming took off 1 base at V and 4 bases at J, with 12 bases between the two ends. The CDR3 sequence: CASSLLQDGYNEQFF. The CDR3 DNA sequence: TGTGCCAGCAGCTTGCTCCAGGATGGGTACAATGAGCAGTTCTTC.

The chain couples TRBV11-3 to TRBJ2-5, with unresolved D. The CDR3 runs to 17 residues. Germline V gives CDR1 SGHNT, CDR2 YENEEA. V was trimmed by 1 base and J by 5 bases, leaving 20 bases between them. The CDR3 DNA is TGTGCCAGCAGCTTAGGATCTTCGGGCGGCGCTAGGGAGACCCAGTACTTC. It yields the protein CASSLGSSGGARETQYF.

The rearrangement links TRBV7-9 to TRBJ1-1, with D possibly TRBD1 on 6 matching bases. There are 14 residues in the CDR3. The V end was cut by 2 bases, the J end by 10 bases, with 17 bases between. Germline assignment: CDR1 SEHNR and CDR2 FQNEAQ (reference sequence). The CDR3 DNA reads TGTGCCAGCAGCTTAAGCTCGGGGGCGCGTGGAGCTTTCTTT. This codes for CASSLSSGARGAFF.

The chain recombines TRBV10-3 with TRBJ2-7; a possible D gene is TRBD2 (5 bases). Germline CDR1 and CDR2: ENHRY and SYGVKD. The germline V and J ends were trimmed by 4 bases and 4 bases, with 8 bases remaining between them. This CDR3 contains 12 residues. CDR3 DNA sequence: TGTGCCATCAGTGTAGAGGGATACGAGCAGTACTTC. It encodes CAISVEGYEQYF.

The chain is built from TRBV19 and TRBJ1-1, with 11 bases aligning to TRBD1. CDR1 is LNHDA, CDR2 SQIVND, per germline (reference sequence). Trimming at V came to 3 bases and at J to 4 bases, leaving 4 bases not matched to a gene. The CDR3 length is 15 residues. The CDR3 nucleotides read TGTGCCAGTAGTATGGGACAGGGGGTGAGCACTGAAGCTTTCTTT. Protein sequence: CASSMGQGVSTEAFF.

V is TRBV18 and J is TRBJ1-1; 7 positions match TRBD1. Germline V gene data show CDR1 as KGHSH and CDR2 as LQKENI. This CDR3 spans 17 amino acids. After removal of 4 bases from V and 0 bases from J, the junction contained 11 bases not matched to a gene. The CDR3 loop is CASSLRPGGQMNTEAFF. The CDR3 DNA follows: TGTGCCAGCTCACTGAGGCCAGGGGGGCAGATGAACACTGAAGCTTTCTTT.

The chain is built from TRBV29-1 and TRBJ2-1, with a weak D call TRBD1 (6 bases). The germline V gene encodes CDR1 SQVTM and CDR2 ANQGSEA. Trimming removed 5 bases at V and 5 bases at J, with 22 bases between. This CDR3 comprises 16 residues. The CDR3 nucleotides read TGCAGCGTTCTCTTTCAACTTACGGGACAACACAATGAGCAGTTCTTC. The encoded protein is CSVLFQLTGQHNEQFF.

The CDR3 here is CASSSRGQVKKQFF. Here the CDR3 DNA reads TGTGCCAGCAGCTCCCGAGGACAGGTCAAAAAGCAGTTCTTC. The chain is built from TRBV7-9 and TRBJ2-1; 7 bases are shared with TRBD1. The CDR3 loop spans 14 amino acids. Germline values: CDR1 SEHNR, CDR2 FQNEAQ (reference sequence). V dropped 4 bases and J dropped 11; count of bases not matched to a gene: 11.